The sequence of this T cell receptor (beta chain) was determined in a study of cytomegalovirus exposure and HLA in healthy donors. A remark on this clone: Its antigen is currently unknown.

The CDR3 totals 15 residues. The germline CDR1 and CDR2 sequences are PRHDT and FYEKMQ (reference sequence). The junction had 10 bases not matched to a gene; V was cut back by 3 bases and J by 7 bases. PCR employed 60 Vbeta and 13 Jbeta primers. Per the original methods: Approximately 11 million of roughly 81 million unique TCR beta chains were shared, per a later count. The table came from immunoSEQ multiplex PCR; TCRdb's copy has only in-frame clones and leaves some out. That table supplies the V and J calls and clone size; D and trimming were determined from the DNA. The top ten clones hold approximately 2% of a sample with some 130,000 clones, about 74% of them seen once. Findings and caveats of the study: In vitro confirmation showed three CMV-associated chains to be CMV antigen specific. Later genetic work tied a missense DCLRE1C variant to beta-chain V and J trimming.

The sequencing input was PBMCs. The clonotype comes from a man in his thirties or forties in good health and CMV-seronegative. The gene calls are TRBV13 and TRBJ2-7; 9 bases line up with TRBD1. The CDR3 region is CASSFQGQGVGEQYF. The CDR3 DNA sequence: TGTGCCAGCAGCTTTCAGGGACAGGGAGTTGGTGAGCAGTACTTC.